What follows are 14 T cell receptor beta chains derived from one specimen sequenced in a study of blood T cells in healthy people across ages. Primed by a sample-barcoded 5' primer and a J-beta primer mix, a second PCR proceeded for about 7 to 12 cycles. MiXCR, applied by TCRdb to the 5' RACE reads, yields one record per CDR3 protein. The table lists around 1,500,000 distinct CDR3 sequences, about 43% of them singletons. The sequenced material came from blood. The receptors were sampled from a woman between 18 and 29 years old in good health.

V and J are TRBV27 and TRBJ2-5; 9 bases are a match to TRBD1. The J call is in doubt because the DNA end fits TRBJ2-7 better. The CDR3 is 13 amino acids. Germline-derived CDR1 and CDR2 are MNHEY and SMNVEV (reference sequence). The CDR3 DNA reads TGTGCCACCTCAACAGGGGGCGCCTACGAGCAGTACTTC. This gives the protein CATSTGGAYEQYF.

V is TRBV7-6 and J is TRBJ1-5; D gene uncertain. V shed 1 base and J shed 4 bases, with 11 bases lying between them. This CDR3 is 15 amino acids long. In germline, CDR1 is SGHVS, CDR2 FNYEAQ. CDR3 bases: TGTGCCAGCAGCTTAGGCACGGGCCTAAATCAGCCCCAGCATTTT. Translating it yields CASSLGTGLNQPQHF.

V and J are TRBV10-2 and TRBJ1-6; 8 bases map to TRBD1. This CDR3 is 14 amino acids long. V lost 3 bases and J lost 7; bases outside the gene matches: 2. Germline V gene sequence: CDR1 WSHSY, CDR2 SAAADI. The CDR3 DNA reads TGCGCCAGCAGTGAATGGACAGGGAATTCACCCCTCCACTTT. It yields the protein CASSEWTGNSPLHF.

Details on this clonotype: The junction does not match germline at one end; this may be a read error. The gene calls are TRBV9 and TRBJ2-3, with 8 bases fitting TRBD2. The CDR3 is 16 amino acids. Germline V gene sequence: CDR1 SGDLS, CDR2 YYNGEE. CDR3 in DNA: TGTGCCAGCAGCGTAGAGCTGGGACTAGGCACAGATACGCGGTATTTT. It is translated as CASSVELGLGTDTRYF.

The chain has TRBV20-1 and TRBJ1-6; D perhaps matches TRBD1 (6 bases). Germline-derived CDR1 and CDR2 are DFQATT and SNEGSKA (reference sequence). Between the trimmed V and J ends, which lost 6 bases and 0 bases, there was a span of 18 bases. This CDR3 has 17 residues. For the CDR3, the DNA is TGCAGTGCGGCCATGGGACAAGGAAGCTCCTATAATTCACCCCTCCACTTT. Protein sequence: CSAAMGQGSSYNSPLHF.

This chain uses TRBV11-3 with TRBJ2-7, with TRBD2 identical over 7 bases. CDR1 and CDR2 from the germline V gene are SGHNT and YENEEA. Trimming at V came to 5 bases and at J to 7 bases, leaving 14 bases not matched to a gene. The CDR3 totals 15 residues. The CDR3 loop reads CASSPSGGSGNEQYF. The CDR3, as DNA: TGTGCCAGCAGCCCCTCCGGCGGGAGTGGCAATGAGCAGTACTTC.

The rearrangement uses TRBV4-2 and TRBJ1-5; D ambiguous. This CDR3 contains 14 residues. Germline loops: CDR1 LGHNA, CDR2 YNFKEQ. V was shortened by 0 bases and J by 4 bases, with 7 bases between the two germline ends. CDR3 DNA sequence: TGTGCCAGCAGCCAAGAGTTGGGTAATCAGCCCCAGCATTTT. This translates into CASSQELGNQPQHF.

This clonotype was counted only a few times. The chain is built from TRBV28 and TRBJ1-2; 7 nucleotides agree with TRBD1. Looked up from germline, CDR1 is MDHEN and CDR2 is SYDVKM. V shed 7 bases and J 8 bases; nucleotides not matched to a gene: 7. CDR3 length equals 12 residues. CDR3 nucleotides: TGTGCCAGCAAGACAGGGCCGAGGGGCTACACCTTC. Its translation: CASKTGPRGYTF.

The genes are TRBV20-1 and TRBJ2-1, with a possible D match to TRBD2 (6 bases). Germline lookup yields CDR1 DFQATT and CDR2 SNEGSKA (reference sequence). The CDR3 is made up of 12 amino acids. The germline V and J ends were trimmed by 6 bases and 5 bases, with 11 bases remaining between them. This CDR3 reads CSAGGLNNEQFF. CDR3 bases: TGCAGTGCCGGGGGACTGAACAATGAGCAGTTCTTC.

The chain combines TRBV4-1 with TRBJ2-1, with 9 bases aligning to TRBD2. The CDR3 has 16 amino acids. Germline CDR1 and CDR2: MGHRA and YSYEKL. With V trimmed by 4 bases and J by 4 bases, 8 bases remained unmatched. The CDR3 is CASSPGAREGYNEQFF. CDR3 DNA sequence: TGCGCCAGCAGCCCCGGGGCGCGGGAGGGGTACAATGAGCAGTTCTTC.

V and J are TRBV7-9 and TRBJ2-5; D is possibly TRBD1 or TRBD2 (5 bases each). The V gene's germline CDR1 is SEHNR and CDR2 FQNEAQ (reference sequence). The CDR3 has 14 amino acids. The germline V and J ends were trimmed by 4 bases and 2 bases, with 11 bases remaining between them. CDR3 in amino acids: CASSSGAEQETQYF. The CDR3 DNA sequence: TGTGCCAGCAGCTCCGGGGCGGAACAAGAGACCCAGTACTTC.

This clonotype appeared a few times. Here the CDR3 reads CASSFGGAIYEQFF. CDR3 nucleotides: TGTGCCAGCAGTTTTGGGGGGGCCATCTATGAGCAGTTCTTC. V and J are TRBV12-3 or TRBV12-4 and TRBJ2-1, with TRBD2 as a possible D gene (7 bases). V lost 3 bases and J lost 8, with 14 bases in between. The CDR3 length is 14 residues.

The CDR3: CASTHQPETQFF. CDR3 sequence (DNA): TGTGCCAGCACTCATCAGCCGGAGACCCAGTTCTTC. The V and J genes are TRBV12-3 or TRBV12-4 and TRBJ2-1; D gene ambiguous. V was shortened by 7 bases and J by 13 bases, with 17 bases between the two germline ends. The CDR3 covers 12 residues.

DNA for the CDR3: TGTGCCAGCAGCGTAGCCAAGGCTTCCCACGAGCAGTACTTC. Translated, it gives CASSVAKASHEQYF. The chain couples TRBV9 to TRBJ2-7; D remains ambiguous. The CDR3 loop spans 14 amino acids. Germline CDR1 and CDR2: SGDLS and YYNGEE. Trimming removed 0 bases at V and 5 bases at J, with 12 bases between.